The clone carrying this T cell receptor beta chain came up many times. This specimen belongs to a study of T-cell reconstitution after alpha-beta-depleted transplantation in children. Per the germline V gene, CDR1 is SGHAT and CDR2 is FQNNGV. Trimming took 6 bases from V and 3 from J; bases not matched to a gene: 5. The CDR3 has 13 amino acids. Preparation of the TCRbeta library involved a method that used unique molecular identifiers. Via MiXCR, TCRdb re-called the PCR reads, giving one row per CDR3 protein. This sample carries approximately 93,000 distinct CDR3 sequences, 7% to 10% of them seen once, and the ten largest clones take 5.5% to 7%.

The material was PBMCs from the stem cell graft donor, obtained from the stem cell graft. This clonotype was sampled from a human donor who donated a stem cell graft to a child with congenital amegakaryocytic thrombocytopenia. This sequence joins TRBV11-2 and TRBJ2-7; 7 nucleotides line up with TRBD1. CDR3 DNA sequence: TGTGCCAGCAGGGTACAGGGGAGCTACGAGCAGTACTTC. It translates to CASRVQGSYEQYF.